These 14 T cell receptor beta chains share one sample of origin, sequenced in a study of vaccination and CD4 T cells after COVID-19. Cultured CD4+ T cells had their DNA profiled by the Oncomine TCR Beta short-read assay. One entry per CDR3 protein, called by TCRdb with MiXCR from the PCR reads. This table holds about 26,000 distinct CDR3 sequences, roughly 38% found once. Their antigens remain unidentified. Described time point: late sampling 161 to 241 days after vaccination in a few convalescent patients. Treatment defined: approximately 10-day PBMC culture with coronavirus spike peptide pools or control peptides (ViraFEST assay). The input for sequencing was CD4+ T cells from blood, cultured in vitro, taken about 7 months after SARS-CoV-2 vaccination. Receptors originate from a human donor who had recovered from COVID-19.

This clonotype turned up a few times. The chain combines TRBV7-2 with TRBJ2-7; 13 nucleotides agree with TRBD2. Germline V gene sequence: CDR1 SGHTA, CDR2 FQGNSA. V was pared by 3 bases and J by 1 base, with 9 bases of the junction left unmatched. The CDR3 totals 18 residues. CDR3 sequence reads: CASSFPRTSGRLSYEQYF. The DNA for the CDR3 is TGTGCCAGCAGCTTTCCAAGGACTAGCGGGAGATTATCCTACGAGCAGTACTTC.

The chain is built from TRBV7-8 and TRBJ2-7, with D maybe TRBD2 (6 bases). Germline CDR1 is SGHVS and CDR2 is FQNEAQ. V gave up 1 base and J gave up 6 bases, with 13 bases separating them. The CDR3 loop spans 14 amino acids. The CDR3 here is CASSLGVLGGEQYF. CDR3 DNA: TGTGCCAGCAGCTTAGGCGTCCTGGGGGGCGAGCAGTACTTC.

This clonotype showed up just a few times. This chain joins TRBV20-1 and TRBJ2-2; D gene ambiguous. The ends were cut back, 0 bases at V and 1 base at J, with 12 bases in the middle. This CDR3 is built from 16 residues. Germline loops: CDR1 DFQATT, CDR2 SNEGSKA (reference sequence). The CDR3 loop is CSARDPGTRNTGELFF. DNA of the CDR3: TGCAGTGCTAGAGATCCCGGAACGCGGAACACCGGGGAGCTGTTTTTT.

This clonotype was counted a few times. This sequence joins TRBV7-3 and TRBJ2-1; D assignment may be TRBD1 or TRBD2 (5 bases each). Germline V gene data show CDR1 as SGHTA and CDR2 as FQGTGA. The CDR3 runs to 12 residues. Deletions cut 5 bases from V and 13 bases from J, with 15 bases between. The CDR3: CASSIRDQKQFF. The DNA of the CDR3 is TGTGCCAGCAGCATCCGGGACCAGAAACAGTTCTTC.

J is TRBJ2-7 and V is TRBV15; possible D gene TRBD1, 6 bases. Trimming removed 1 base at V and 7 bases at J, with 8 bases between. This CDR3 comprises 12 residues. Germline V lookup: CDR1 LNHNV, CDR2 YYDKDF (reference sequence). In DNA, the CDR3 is TGTGCCACCAGCAGAGTCGGGACAGAGCAGTACTTC. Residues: CATSRVGTEQYF. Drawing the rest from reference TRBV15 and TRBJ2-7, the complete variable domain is DAMVIQNPRYQVTQFGKPVTLSCSQTLNHNVMYWYQQKSSQAPKLLFHYYDKDFNNEADTPDNFQSRRPNTSFCFLDIRSPGLGDTAMYLCATSRVGTEQYFGPGTRLTVT.

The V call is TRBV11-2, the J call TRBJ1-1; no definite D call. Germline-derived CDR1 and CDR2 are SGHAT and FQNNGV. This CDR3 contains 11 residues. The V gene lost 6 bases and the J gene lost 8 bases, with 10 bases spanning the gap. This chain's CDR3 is CASSRIGEAFF. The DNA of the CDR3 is TGTGCCAGCAGTCGTATCGGCGAAGCTTTCTTT.

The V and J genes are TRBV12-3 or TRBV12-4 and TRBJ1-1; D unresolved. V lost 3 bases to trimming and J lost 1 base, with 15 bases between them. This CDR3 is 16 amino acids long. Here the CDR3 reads CASSLIRGLPNTEAFF. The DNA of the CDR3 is TGTGCCAGCAGTTTGATACGGGGTCTCCCGAACACTGAAGCTTTCTTT.

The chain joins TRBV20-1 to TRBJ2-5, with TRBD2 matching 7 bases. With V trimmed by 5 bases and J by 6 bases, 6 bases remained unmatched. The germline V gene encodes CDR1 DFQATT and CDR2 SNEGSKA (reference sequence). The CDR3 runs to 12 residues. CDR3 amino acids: CSAPAGFKTQYF. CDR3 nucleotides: TGCAGTGCTCCAGCGGGATTCAAGACCCAGTACTTC.

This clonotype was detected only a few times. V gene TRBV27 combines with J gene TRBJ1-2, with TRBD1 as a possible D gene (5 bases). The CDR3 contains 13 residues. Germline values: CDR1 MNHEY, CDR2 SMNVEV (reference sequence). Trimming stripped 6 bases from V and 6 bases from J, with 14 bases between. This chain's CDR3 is CASRKGLGHGYTF. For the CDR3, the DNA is TGTGCCAGCAGGAAGGGACTGGGGCATGGCTACACCTTC.

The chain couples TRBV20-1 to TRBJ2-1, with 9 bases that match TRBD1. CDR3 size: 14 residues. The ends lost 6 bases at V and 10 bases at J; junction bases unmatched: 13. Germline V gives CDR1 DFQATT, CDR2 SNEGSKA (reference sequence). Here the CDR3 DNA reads TGCAGTGCGAGACCGGGACAGGGAATAGGGGAGCAGTTCTTC. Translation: CSARPGQGIGEQFF.

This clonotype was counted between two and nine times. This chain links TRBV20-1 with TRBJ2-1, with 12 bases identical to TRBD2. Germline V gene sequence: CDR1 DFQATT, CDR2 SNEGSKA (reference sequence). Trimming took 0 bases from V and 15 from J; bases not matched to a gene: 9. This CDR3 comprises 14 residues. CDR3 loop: CSARDSLAGGPGFF. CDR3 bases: TGCAGTGCTAGAGATTCCCTAGCGGGAGGGCCAGGGTTCTTC.

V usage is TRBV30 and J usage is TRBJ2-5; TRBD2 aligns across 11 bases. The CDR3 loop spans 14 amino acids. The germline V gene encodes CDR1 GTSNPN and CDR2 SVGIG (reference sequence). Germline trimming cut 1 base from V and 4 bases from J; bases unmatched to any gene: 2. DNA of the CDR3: TGTGCCTGGAGTGCAGGACTAGCGGGAGAGACCCAGTACTTC. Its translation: CAWSAGLAGETQYF.

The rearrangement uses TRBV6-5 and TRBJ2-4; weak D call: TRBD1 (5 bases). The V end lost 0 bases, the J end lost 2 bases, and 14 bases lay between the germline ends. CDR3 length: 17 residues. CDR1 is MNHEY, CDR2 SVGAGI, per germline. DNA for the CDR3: TGTGCCAGCAGTTACTCGATTTCCCGACAGCCCAAAAACATTCAGTACTTC. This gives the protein CASSYSISRQPKNIQYF.

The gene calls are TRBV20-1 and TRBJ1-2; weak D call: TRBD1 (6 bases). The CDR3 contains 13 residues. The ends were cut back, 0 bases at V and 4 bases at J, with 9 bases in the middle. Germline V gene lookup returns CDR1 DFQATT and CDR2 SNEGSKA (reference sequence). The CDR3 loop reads CSARDHRAYGYTF. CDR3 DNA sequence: TGCAGTGCTAGAGATCACAGGGCCTATGGCTACACCTTC.